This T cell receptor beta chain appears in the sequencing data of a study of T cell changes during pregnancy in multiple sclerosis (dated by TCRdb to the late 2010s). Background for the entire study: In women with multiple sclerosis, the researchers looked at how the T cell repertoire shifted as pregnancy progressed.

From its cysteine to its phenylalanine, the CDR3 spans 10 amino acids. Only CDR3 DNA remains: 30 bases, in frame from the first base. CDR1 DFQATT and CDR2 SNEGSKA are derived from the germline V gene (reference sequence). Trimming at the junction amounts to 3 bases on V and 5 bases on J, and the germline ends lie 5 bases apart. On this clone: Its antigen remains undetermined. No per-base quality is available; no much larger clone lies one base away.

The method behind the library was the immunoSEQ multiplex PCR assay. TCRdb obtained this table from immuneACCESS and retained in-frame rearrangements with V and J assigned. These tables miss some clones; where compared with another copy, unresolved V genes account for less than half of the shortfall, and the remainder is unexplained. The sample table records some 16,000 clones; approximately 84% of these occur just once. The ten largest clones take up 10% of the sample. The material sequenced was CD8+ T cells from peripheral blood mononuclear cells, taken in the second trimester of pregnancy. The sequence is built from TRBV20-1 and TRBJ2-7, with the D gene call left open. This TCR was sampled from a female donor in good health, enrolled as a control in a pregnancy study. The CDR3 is CSASFNEQYF. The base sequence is TGCAGTGCTAGTTTCAACGAGCAGTACTTC.